Presented here are 2 T cell receptor beta chains from one specimen sequenced in a study of shared T cell receptors in the human thymus. TCRdb's copy holds only in-frame clones and misses some; the assay was immunoSEQ multiplex PCR. The sample includes almost 550,000 clones, more than 75% seen only once; the top ten take less than 0.015%. The same data also contributed to another study, on human thymus T cells.

Source material: thymocytes. The source is a boy less than two years old with a congenital heart defect.

The chain joins TRBV4-3 to TRBJ2-7, with D maybe TRBD1 (6 bases). CDR3 length: 18 residues. From germline, CDR1 is LGHNA and CDR2 YSLEER. Trimming pared 0 bases from V and 0 bases from J, leaving 18 bases between. CDR3 nucleotide sequence: TGCGCCAGCAGCCAAGAAGGACCCGGGACACGGAGCTCCTACGAGCAGTACTTC. This encodes CASSQEGPGTRSSYEQYF.

The rearrangement joins TRBV21-1 to TRBJ2-1; TRBD2, the table's D call, was not compared with the DNA. TRBV21-1 is a listed pseudogene. The CDR3 sequence is 13 residues long. The DNA for the CDR3 is TGTGCCGGCAGGCTAGCGGACGACAATGAGCAGTTCTTC. The encoded protein is CAGRLADDNEQFF.